The following is a T cell receptor beta chain sequence with its context. The junction shows a germline mismatch at one end, possibly a read error. Genomic DNA templated the TCR beta VDJ and CDR3 profiling. In TCRdb, the reads were re-called with MiXCR into one record per CDR3 protein. The sample gives 350,000 to 450,000 distinct CDR3 sequences, about two thirds of which show up once; approximately 3.9% is in the top ten. This sample is part of a study of CD8+CD57+ T cells in acquired aplastic anemia. Background on the study: On average, healthy donors gave 9.5 million to 14 million reads for CD4+ cells.

Sequencing was carried out using sorted CD4+, CD8+, or CD8+CD57+ T cells (not recorded which) from PBMCs. The origin of this receptor is a human donor in good health, serving as a control.

In DNA form, the CDR3 reads TGTGCCAGTAGTGGATATAGGGGACAGGGGAACACTGAAGCTTTCTTT. This gives the protein CASSGYRGQGNTEAFF. The chain carries TRBV2 and TRBJ1-1; the match to TRBD1 covers 9 bases. From germline, CDR1 is SNHLY and CDR2 FYNNEI. The CDR3 spans 16 residues.